The 10 T cell receptor beta chains reported below all come from one sample, sequenced in a study of shared clonotypes between healthy human individuals. TCRdb's table, derived via immunoSEQ multiplex PCR, lists solely in-frame clones and lacks some. Here the sample spans roughly 1.5 million clones, 95% to 99% being singletons. The sequencing sample was made of naive CD4+ T cells sorted from blood. Noted subset: CD45RA+ positively selected. The source of these receptors is a man younger than 40 in good health.

The rearrangement links TRBV9 to TRBJ1-1; D ambiguous. Per germline, CDR1 SGDLS and CDR2 YYNGEE. The CDR3 sequence is 16 residues long. V was pared by 0 bases and J by 8 bases, with 20 bases between. The CDR3 sequence: CASSVGLEAIEGEAFF. The CDR3 DNA sequence: TGTGCCAGCAGCGTAGGTTTGGAGGCCATAGAAGGGGAAGCTTTCTTT.

The rearrangement uses TRBV18 and TRBJ1-2; 7 nucleotides match TRBD1. CDR1 and CDR2 (germline): KGHSH, LQKENI. With 3 bases clipped from V and 5 bases from J, the junction kept 0 bases outside the gene matches. The CDR3 length is 12 residues. The CDR3 loop is CASSPGQYGYTF. The CDR3 nucleotides read TGTGCCAGCTCACCGGGACAGTATGGCTACACCTTC. The full variable domain, in which reference TRBV18 and TRBJ1-2 provide the parts outside the CDR3, is NAGVMQNPRHLVRRRGQEARLRCSPMKGHSHVYWYRQLPEEGLKFMVYLQKENIIDESGMPKERFSAEFPKEGPSILRIQQVVRGDSAAYFCASSPGQYGYTFGSGTRLTVV.

The chain carries TRBV5-6 and TRBJ2-3; no definite D call. V lost 3 bases, J lost 10 bases, and 12 bases lay in between. The CDR3 covers 12 residues. CDR1 and CDR2 (germline): SGHDT, YYEEEE. As DNA, the CDR3 is TGTGCCAGCAGCTCCCCGGACGGGTCGCAGTATTTT. Amino acids: CASSSPDGSQYF.

The chain joins TRBV5-5 to TRBJ1-5; D is unclear. V was pared by 2 bases and J by 4 bases, with 4 bases between. Germline CDR1 and CDR2: SGHKS and YYEKEE (reference sequence). The CDR3 extends over 12 amino acids. DNA of the CDR3: TGTGCCAGCAGCTTAAAAAATCAGCCCCAGCATTTT. It specifies CASSLKNQPQHF. Looking up the rest from reference TRBV5-5 and TRBJ1-5 gives the full variable domain: DAGVTQSPTHLIKTRGQQVTLRCSPISGHKSVSWYQQVLGQGPQFIFQYYEKEERGRGNFPDRFSARQFPNYSSELNVNALLLGDSALYLCASSLKNQPQHFGDGTRLSIL.

This clone appeared once. The rearrangement uses TRBV7-9 and TRBJ2-7; D uncertain. V lost 1 base and J lost 2, with 6 bases in between. Germline-derived CDR1 and CDR2 are SEHNR and FQNEAQ (reference sequence). The CDR3 runs 13 residues. DNA for the CDR3: TGTGCCAGCAGCTTAGGATCGGCCTACGAGCAGTACTTC. It yields the protein CASSLGSAYEQYF.

The chain joins TRBV9 to TRBJ1-6; D call uncertain. V lost 3 bases to trimming and J lost 3 bases, with 10 bases between them. This CDR3 has 15 amino acids. From germline, CDR1 is SGDLS and CDR2 YYNGEE. The CDR3 spells CASSAQENYNSPLHF. In DNA form, the CDR3 reads TGTGCCAGCAGCGCCCAGGAGAACTATAATTCACCCCTCCACTTT.

The rearrangement links TRBV28 to TRBJ2-5; D not certain. Germline V lookup: CDR1 MDHEN, CDR2 SYDVKM. The ends were cut back, 5 bases at V and 5 bases at J, with 9 bases in the middle. The CDR3 totals 12 residues. The CDR3 loop is CASSVGSETQYF. The DNA of the CDR3 is TGTGCCAGCAGTGTAGGATCCGAGACCCAGTACTTC.

V is TRBV9 and J is TRBJ2-5; 10 positions match TRBD2. The CDR3 totals 18 residues. CDR1 is SGDLS, CDR2 YYNGEE, per germline. The trim removed 0 bases at V and 1 base at J, leaving 9 bases unmatched. The CDR3 DNA sequence: TGTGCCAGCAGCGTAGCCATAGATACTAGCGGGATCCAAGAGACCCAGTACTTC. It is translated as CASSVAIDTSGIQETQYF.

V and J are TRBV19 and TRBJ1-2; tentative D call: TRBD1 (6 bases). This CDR3 region has 13 residues. V shed 5 bases and J shed 0 bases, with 7 bases lying between them. CDR1 is LNHDA and CDR2 is SQIVND in the germline V gene (reference sequence). CDR3 bases: TGTGCCAGTAGTCGACAGGCTAACTATGGCTACACCTTC. It is translated as CASSRQANYGYTF.

This chain uses TRBV6-1 with TRBJ2-7; D is undetermined. Germline-derived CDR1 and CDR2 are MNHNS and SASEGT. The CDR3 is 15 amino acids. Trimming stripped 2 bases from V and 4 bases from J, with 15 bases between. The chain's CDR3 is CASSELGGQSYEQYF. In nucleotides, the CDR3 is TGTGCCAGCAGTGAACTTGGCGGCCAATCGTACGAGCAGTACTTC.